This TCR beta chain is from a study of CD8 T cell repertoires and HIV-1 epitope variants. Assay used: immunoSEQ multiplex PCR; TCRdb lists only in-frame clones, some missing. The repertoire holds some 87,000 clones, with 70% to 75% as singletons. Trimming removed 8 bases from V and 1 base from J, with 11 bases in between. CDR1 is SNHLY and CDR2 is FYNNEI in the germline V gene. The CDR3 contains 13 residues. The receptor was derived from a male donor with HIV. The source material was uncultured baseline CD8+ T cells from peripheral blood mononuclear cells (PBMCs). The V and J genes are TRBV2 and TRBJ1-1, with a weak D call TRBD1 (6 bases). The CDR3 DNA reads as TGTGCCAGCTCCTCACAGGGGAACACTGAAGCTTTCTTT. Residues: CASSSQGNTEAFF.